The 20 T cell receptor beta chains reported below all come from one sample, sequenced in a study of long-term antiretroviral therapy in people with HIV. A v3.0 immunoSEQ assay was performed at survey level. Some clones are missing from TCRdb's copy, which holds only in-frame ones; the method was immunoSEQ multiplex PCR. The sample lists tens of thousands of clones, more than 85% occurring once. The sample consisted of unsorted PBMCs, taken 4.4 years after starting antiretroviral therapy. The receptor set was obtained from a woman aged 45-60 years with HIV.

This chain links TRBV11-2 with TRBJ1-2, with D possibly being TRBD1 (5 bases). The CDR3 has 13 residues. Germline lookup yields CDR1 SGHAT and CDR2 FQNNGV. Trimming left V 5 bases short and J 6 bases short, with 13 bases between. CDR3 amino acids: CASSLQGIDGYTF. In DNA, the CDR3 is TGTGCCAGCAGCCTTCAGGGAATTGATGGCTACACCTTC.

The chain combines TRBV5-1 with TRBJ1-4; D might be TRBD1 (6 bases). V dropped 0 bases and J dropped 2 bases, with 17 bases sitting between them. This CDR3 contains 18 residues. Looked up from germline, CDR1 is SGHRS and CDR2 is YFSETQ. CDR3 coding DNA: TGCGCCAGCAGCTTGGGAGAGTTTGGGGGACATACTAATGAAAAACTGTTTTTT. It translates to CASSLGEFGGHTNEKLFF.

The chain combines TRBV9 with TRBJ2-7; no reliable D call. Germline V lookup: CDR1 SGDLS, CDR2 YYNGEE. Trimming left V 0 bases short and J 3 bases short, with 16 bases between. This CDR3 spans 16 amino acids. The CDR3 nucleotides read TGTGCCAGCAGCGTAGAGACTTACCAAGGCGACTACGAGCAGTACTTC. It encodes CASSVETYQGDYEQYF.

The V call is TRBV7-2, the J call TRBJ2-4, with D perhaps given as TRBD1 or TRBD2 (5 bases each). Looked up from germline, CDR1 is SGHTA and CDR2 is FQGNSA. The CDR3 contains 17 residues. The germline V and J ends were trimmed by 3 bases and 7 bases, with 22 bases remaining between them. As DNA, the CDR3 is TGTGCCAGCAGCTTCCGGGACGGACTTACTAGGAGGAACATTCAGTACTTC. Its protein is CASSFRDGLTRRNIQYF.

The CDR3, as DNA: TGTGCCAGCCGGGACACTGGCTTCCAAGAGACCCAGTACTTC. Amino acids: CASRDTGFQETQYF. V usage is TRBV7-9 and J usage is TRBJ2-5, with D maybe TRBD1 (6 bases). CDR1 is SEHNR, CDR2 FQNEAQ, per germline (reference sequence). CDR3 length: 14 residues. Trimming left V 8 bases short and J 1 base short, with 14 bases between. Using reference TRBV7-9 and TRBJ2-5 for the parts outside the CDR3, the full variable domain is DTGVSQNPRHKITKRGQNVTFRCDPISEHNRLYWYRQTLGQGPEFLTYFQNEAQLEKSRLLSDRFSAERPKGSFSTLEIQRTEQGDSAMYLCASRDTGFQETQYFGPGTRLLVL.

As DNA, the CDR3 is TGTGCTAGTGGTTTGGGATACAAAGACACCGGGGAGCTGTTTTTT. Its protein is CASGLGYKDTGELFF. The V and J genes are TRBV12-5 and TRBJ2-2; no definite D call. V was trimmed by 1 base and J by 3 bases, leaving 9 bases between them. Germline-derived CDR1 and CDR2 are LGHNT and FRNRAP. CDR3 length: 15 residues. Combining the CDR3 with reference TRBV12-5 and TRBJ2-2 gives the whole variable domain DARVTQTPRHKVTEMGQEVTMRCQPILGHNTVFWYRQTMMQGLELLAYFRNRAPLDDSGMPKDRFSAEMPDATLATLKIQPSEPRDSAVYFCASGLGYKDTGELFFGEGSRLTVL.

The rearrangement uses TRBV7-2 and TRBJ2-2; D unclear. V was shortened by 3 bases and J by 4 bases, with 9 bases between the two germline ends. This CDR3 has 14 amino acids. CDR1 SGHTA and CDR2 FQGNSA come from the germline V gene. DNA of the CDR3: TGTGCCAGCAGCTTTTATGACGGCACCGGGGAGCTGTTTTTT. Its translation: CASSFYDGTGELFF.

The CDR3 here is CASSGTAGEQYF. The DNA for the CDR3 is TGTGCCAGCAGTGGGACAGCTGGGGAGCAGTACTTC. V usage is TRBV6-5 and J usage is TRBJ2-7; TRBD1 aligns across 7 bases. Unmatched junction bases numbered 5, after V lost 5 bases and J lost 7 bases. The CDR3 is made up of 12 amino acids. Germline V gene sequence: CDR1 MNHEY, CDR2 SVGAGI.

J is TRBJ2-1 and V is TRBV27, with a weak D call TRBD1 (6 bases). This CDR3 region has 14 residues. Trimming took 3 bases from V and 4 from J, leaving 10 bases between them. The germline V gene encodes CDR1 MNHEY and CDR2 SMNVEV (reference sequence). The CDR3 loop is CASSLGRGYNEQFF. The CDR3 DNA follows: TGTGCCAGCAGTTTGGGCAGGGGATACAATGAGCAGTTCTTC.

This sequence joins TRBV7-2 and TRBJ1-1; 7 nucleotides agree with TRBD1. Trimming cost V 4 bases and J 2 bases; bases outside gene matches: 10. Germline CDR1 is SGHTA and CDR2 is FQGNSA. This CDR3 region has 16 residues. The CDR3 nucleotides are TGTGCCAGCAGCTCCCGGACAGGAAGGGGCAACACTGAAGCTTTCTTT. Translated, it gives CASSSRTGRGNTEAFF.

The chain employs TRBV6-5 and TRBJ2-6, with D unclear. Trimming took off 2 bases at V and 4 bases at J, with 9 bases between the two ends. The germline gives CDR1 MNHEY, CDR2 SVGAGI. This CDR3 comprises 15 residues. For the CDR3, the DNA is TGTGCCAGCAGTTACAGAGGCGCCGGGGCCAACGTCCTGACTTTC. This gives the protein CASSYRGAGANVLTF.

The CDR3, as DNA: TGTGCCACCAGTCCCGAGTCGCTCGGGGTGAACACTGAAGCTTTCTTT. This translates into CATSPESLGVNTEAFF. The J gene is TRBJ1-1, the V gene TRBV15, with D uncertain. The germline gives CDR1 LNHNV, CDR2 YYDKDF (reference sequence). This CDR3 is 16 amino acids long. The V and J ends lost 6 bases and 0 bases respectively, with 17 bases between them.

V and J are TRBV9 and TRBJ2-6, with 7 bases matching TRBD2. V shed 4 bases and J 0 bases; nucleotides not matched to a gene: 10. The CDR3 contains 18 residues. Germline V gene lookup returns CDR1 SGDLS and CDR2 YYNGEE. In DNA, the CDR3 is TGTGCCAGCAGCACCGAGCGGGGTGGATTCTCTGGGGCCAACGTCCTGACTTTC. This sequence encodes CASSTERGGFSGANVLTF.

The rearrangement links TRBV6-6 to TRBJ1-1, with D unresolved. Per the germline V gene, CDR1 is MNHNY and CDR2 is SVGAGI (reference sequence). Trimming stripped 6 bases from V and 1 base from J, with 15 bases between. CDR3 length: 15 amino acids. The CDR3, as DNA: TGTGCCAGCAGCCCCCCCCGTGTAGAGAACACTGAAGCTTTCTTT. Its translation is CASSPPRVENTEAFF.

This chain connects TRBV30 to TRBJ1-2; D remains unclear. The CDR3 runs to 14 residues. Trimming cost V 3 bases and J 6 bases, with 17 bases left between them. From germline, CDR1 is GTSNPN and CDR2 SVGIG (reference sequence). In DNA, the CDR3 is TGTGCCTGGAGGAAAACCTGGGGTGGTGATGGCTACACCTTC. It is translated as CAWRKTWGGDGYTF.

V and J are TRBV15 and TRBJ1-2; possible D gene TRBD1, 6 bases. Trimming pared 0 bases from V and 2 bases from J, leaving 10 bases between. Germline V gives CDR1 LNHNV, CDR2 YYDKDF (reference sequence). CDR3 size: 15 residues. Here the CDR3 reads CATSREGGRNYGYTF. CDR3 sequence (DNA): TGTGCCACCAGCAGAGAGGGGGGGCGCAACTATGGCTACACCTTC.

The rearrangement links TRBV5-1 to TRBJ2-2, with 10 positions matching TRBD1. The trim removed 1 base at V and 7 bases at J, leaving 10 bases unmatched. The CDR3 totals 17 residues. CDR1 and CDR2 from the germline V gene are SGHRS and YFSETQ. The CDR3 reads CASSLRDRGNHIGELFF. DNA of the CDR3: TGCGCCAGCAGCTTGCGGGACAGGGGTAATCATATCGGGGAGCTGTTTTTT. Supplemented by reference TRBV5-1 and TRBJ2-2, the full variable domain reads KAGVTQTPRYLIKTRGQQVTLSCSPISGHRSVSWYQQTPGQGLQFLFEYFSETQRNKGNFPGRFSGRQFSNSRSEMNVSTLELGDSALYLCASSLRDRGNHIGELFFGEGSRLTVL.

This chain connects TRBV9 to TRBJ1-3; D is undetermined. Germline V gene lookup returns CDR1 SGDLS and CDR2 YYNGEE. CDR3 size: 14 residues. Trimming shortened V by 1 base and J by 3 bases, and 8 bases separated the two germline ends. The CDR3: CASSVYGNGNTIYF. The CDR3 DNA reads TGTGCCAGCAGCGTATATGGGAATGGAAACACCATATATTTT.

The chain carries TRBV10-3 and TRBJ1-1; TRBD1 agrees at 8 bases. The length of the CDR3 is 14 residues. CDR1 and CDR2 from the germline V gene are ENHRY and SYGVKD. V shed 8 bases, J shed 1 base, and the junction held 6 bases outside the gene matches. The CDR3 here is CAIGVTGENTEAFF. CDR3 DNA sequence: TGTGCCATCGGGGTGACAGGGGAGAACACTGAAGCTTTCTTT.

This clone was recorded only once. The genes are TRBV19 and TRBJ1-6; the match to TRBD1 covers 7 bases. The junction had 10 bases not matched to a gene; V was cut back by 6 bases and J by 2 bases. Germline CDR1 LNHDA, CDR2 SQIVND (reference sequence). The CDR3 runs to 17 residues. CDR3 loop: CASRGGQTVAYNSPLHF. For the CDR3, the DNA is TGTGCCAGTAGGGGGGGACAGACCGTCGCCTATAATTCACCCCTCCACTTT.